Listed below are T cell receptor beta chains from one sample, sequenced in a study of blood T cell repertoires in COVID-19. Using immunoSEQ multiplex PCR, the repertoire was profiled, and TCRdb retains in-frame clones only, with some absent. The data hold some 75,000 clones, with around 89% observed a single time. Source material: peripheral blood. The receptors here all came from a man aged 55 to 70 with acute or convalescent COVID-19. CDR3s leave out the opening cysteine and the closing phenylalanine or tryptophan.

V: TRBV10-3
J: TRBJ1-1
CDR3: AISDGPAGLNTEAF

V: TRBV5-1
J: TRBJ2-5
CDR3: ASSLAPQGQETQY

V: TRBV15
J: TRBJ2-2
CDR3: ATSRDGVSGRSGTGELF

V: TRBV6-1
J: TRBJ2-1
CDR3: ASSDQRGYNEQF

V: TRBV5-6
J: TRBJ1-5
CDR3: ASSQGHSNQPQH

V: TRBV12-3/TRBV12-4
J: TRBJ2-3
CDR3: ASSSLSTDTQY

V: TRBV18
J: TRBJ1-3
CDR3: ASSPDRAGNTIY

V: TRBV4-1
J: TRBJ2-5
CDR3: ASSQRGGSETQY

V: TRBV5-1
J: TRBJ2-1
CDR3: ASSPRSSYNEQF

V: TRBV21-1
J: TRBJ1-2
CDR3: ASREQVNYGYT

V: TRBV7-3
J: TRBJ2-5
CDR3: ASSGTGVEQETQY

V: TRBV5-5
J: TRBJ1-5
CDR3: ASSLKGAGQPQH

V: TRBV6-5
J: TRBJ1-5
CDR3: ASSFGQGGQPQH

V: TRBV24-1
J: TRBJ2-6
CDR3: ATSGTGPSGANVLT

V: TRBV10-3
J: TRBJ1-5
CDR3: AISDRQGNQPQH

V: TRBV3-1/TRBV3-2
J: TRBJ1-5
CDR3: ASSPTGNNQPQH